This entry lists 14 T cell receptor beta chains sequenced from one sample in a study of T cells in Graves' hyperthyroidism and ophthalmopathy. Researchers amplified the TCR beta CDR3 regions from RNA transcripts. First-round RT-PCR targeting the TCR CDR3 was performed with the HTBI primer set. One entry per CDR3 protein results from TCRdb running MiXCR on the multiplex PCR reads. The profile shows fewer than 850,000 distinct CDR3 sequences, about 18% of them singletons. Material: blood. Receptor source: a man in his fifties or sixties with Graves' hyperthyroidism.

A note on this clonotype: This clone may be a read error of a much larger clone one base away. The chain combines TRBV7-6 with TRBJ2-1; 8 bases align to TRBD2. Germline lookup yields CDR1 SGHVS and CDR2 FNYEAQ. The CDR3 length is 19 residues. The CDR3 DNA is TGTGCCAGCAGCACAACGAGGGGGGGATTGCGGGGGGACTACAATGAGCAGTCCTTC. Translating gives CASSTTRGGLRGDYNEQSF.

This clonotype has only a few counts. The V call is TRBV7-9, the J call TRBJ2-2, with D maybe TRBD2 (5 bases). There are 16 residues in the CDR3. Germline V gene sequence: CDR1 SEHNR, CDR2 FQNEAQ (reference sequence). Trimming shortened V by 4 bases and J by 2 bases, and 14 bases separated the two germline ends. The CDR3 bases are TGTGCCAGCAGCTCGTACCGGACTCGAAACACCGGGGAGCTGTTTTTT. Protein product: CASSSYRTRNTGELFF.

The rearrangement links TRBV7-9 to TRBJ1-2; TRBD1 might be the D (5 bases). With 3 bases removed from V and 8 bases from J, the gap between germline ends came to 13 bases. Per the germline V gene, CDR1 is SEHNR and CDR2 is FQNEAQ (reference sequence). The CDR3 totals 13 residues. The DNA for the CDR3 is TGTGCCAGCAGCTTGGCTCAGGGTGGCGGCTACACCTTC. Protein: CASSLAQGGGYTF. The full variable domain, in which reference TRBV7-9 and TRBJ1-2 provide the parts outside the CDR3, is DTGVSQNPRHKITKRGQNVTFRCDPISEHNRLYWYRQTLGQGPEFLTYFQNEAQLEKSRLLSDRFSAERPKGSFSTLEIQRTEQGDSAMYLCASSLAQGGGYTFGSGTRLTVV.

This clonotype occurred many times. An end of the junction does not agree with germline; a read error may underlie this. CDR3 sequence: CASSLPGGSPRGYIEQFF. CDR3 in DNA: TGTGCCAGCAGTTTACCAGGTGGGAGCCCAAGGGGGTACATTGAGCAGTTCTTC. The chain links TRBV28 to TRBJ2-1; TRBD1 is a possible D gene (6 bases). This CDR3 spans 18 amino acids. Germline values: CDR1 MDHEN, CDR2 SYDVKM. Full variable domain (outside the CDR3, taken from reference TRBV28 and TRBJ2-1): DVKVTQSSRYLVKRTGEKVFLECVQDMDHENMFWYRQDPGLGLRLIYFSYDVKMKEKGDIPEGYSVSREKKERFSLILESASTNQTSMYLCASSLPGGSPRGYIEQFFGPGTRLTVL.

The sample holds many counts of this clonotype. The CDR3: CASSSPVAGGHNEQFF. CDR3 DNA sequence: TGTGCCAGCAGTTCCCCCGTAGCGGGAGGCCACAATGAGCAGTTCTTC. The rearrangement links TRBV28 to TRBJ2-1; 10 nucleotides line up with TRBD2. V gave up 4 bases and J gave up 5 bases; unmatched junction bases: 8. The CDR3 length is 16 residues. From germline, CDR1 is MDHEN and CDR2 SYDVKM.

The gene calls are TRBV19 and TRBJ1-4; D gene uncertain. The CDR3 totals 15 residues. V was clipped by 0 bases and J by 8 bases, with 13 bases between them. The V gene's germline CDR1 is LNHDA and CDR2 SQIVND (reference sequence). The CDR3 here is CASSIEAAQREKLFF. In nucleotides, the CDR3 is TGTGCCAGTAGTATAGAGGCAGCTCAACGGGAAAAACTGTTTTTT.

The genes are TRBV5-4 and TRBJ1-2, with TRBD1 as a possible D gene (5 bases). The germline gives CDR1 SGHNT, CDR2 YYREEE (reference sequence). Between the trimmed V and J ends, which lost 4 bases and 6 bases, there was a span of 19 bases. This CDR3 has 15 amino acids. CDR3 protein: CASSIAGTRKHGYTF. CDR3 coding DNA: TGTGCCAGCAGCATCGCCGGGACCCGAAAACATGGCTACACCTTC.

This clonotype was counted ten times or more. The chain links TRBV10-1 to TRBJ2-3; 14 positions match TRBD2. The V and J ends lost 2 bases and 0 bases, in that order; junction bases with no gene match: 1. Looked up from germline, CDR1 is WNHNN and CDR2 is SYGVQD (reference sequence). This CDR3 region has 17 residues. CDR3 sequence (DNA): TGCGCCAGCAGTGAGGGGACTAGCGGGAGCAGCACAGATACGCAGTATTTT. This translates into CASSEGTSGSSTDTQYF.

This clonotype has a handful of counts. The chain carries TRBV5-5 and TRBJ1-1; 8 bases fit TRBD1. Trimming at V came to 4 bases and at J to 8 bases, leaving 13 bases not matched to a gene. The CDR3 is 15 amino acids. From germline, CDR1 is SGHKS and CDR2 YYEKEE (reference sequence). CDR3 residues: CASSLWTGLAREAFF. The CDR3, as DNA: TGTGCCAGCAGCCTGTGGACAGGGTTGGCCCGGGAAGCTTTCTTT.

In this sample, this clonotype turned up a few times. One junction end disagrees with the germline gene, perhaps due to a read error. The DNA of the CDR3 is TGTGCCAGCAGGGAAGGGGGCCATCAGCCCCAGCATTTT. It translates to CASREGGHQPQHF. This chain uses TRBV2 with TRBJ1-5; TRBD1 matches at 7 bases. Per the germline V gene, CDR1 is SNHLY and CDR2 is FYNNEI. This CDR3 is built from 13 residues.

The chain is built from TRBV20-1 and TRBJ2-7, with TRBD2 matching over 15 bases. Unmatched junction bases numbered 7, after V lost 6 bases and J lost 4 bases. The V gene's germline CDR1 is DFQATT and CDR2 SNEGSKA (reference sequence). There are 15 residues in the CDR3. The DNA of the CDR3 is TGCAGTGCAAACGTAGGGACTAGCGGGAGGTACGAGCAGTACTTC. It translates to CSANVGTSGRYEQYF.

To note about this clonotype: A read error is possible here, since a much larger clone lies one base away. This chain uses TRBV2 with TRBJ2-5, with D maybe TRBD2 (5 bases). V dropped 6 bases and J dropped 2 bases, with 22 bases sitting between them. The CDR3 sequence is 17 residues long. Germline lookup yields CDR1 SNHLY and CDR2 FYNNEI. CDR3 in DNA: TGTGCCAGCAGCCCTCGTGCGGACTCCCTTTCACAAGAGACCCAGTACTTC. Its protein product is CASSPRADSLSQETQYF.

The V call is TRBV7-2, the J call TRBJ2-1; no clear D gene. The germline V gene encodes CDR1 SGHTA and CDR2 FQGNSA. The CDR3 spans 20 residues. Trimming shortened V by 0 bases and J by 0 bases, and 21 bases separated the two germline ends. CDR3 coding DNA: TGTGCCAGCAGCTTAGCAGGGTGGGGAACAGTATTGAGCTCCTACAATGAGCAGTTCTTC. As protein: CASSLAGWGTVLSSYNEQFF.

At least ten counts were recorded for this clonotype. The rearrangement joins TRBV5-1 to TRBJ2-1, with a possible D match to TRBD1 (6 bases). This CDR3 contains 12 residues. Germline loops: CDR1 SGHRS, CDR2 YFSETQ. V lost 3 bases and J lost 10, with 11 bases in between. The CDR3: CASSSDRLEQFF. In DNA form, the CDR3 reads TGCGCCAGCAGCTCGGACAGATTAGAGCAGTTCTTC. Complete variable domain (other parts from reference TRBV5-1 and TRBJ2-1): KAGVTQTPRYLIKTRGQQVTLSCSPISGHRSVSWYQQTPGQGLQFLFEYFSETQRNKGNFPGRFSGRQFSNSRSEMNVSTLELGDSALYLCASSSDRLEQFFGPGTRLTVL.